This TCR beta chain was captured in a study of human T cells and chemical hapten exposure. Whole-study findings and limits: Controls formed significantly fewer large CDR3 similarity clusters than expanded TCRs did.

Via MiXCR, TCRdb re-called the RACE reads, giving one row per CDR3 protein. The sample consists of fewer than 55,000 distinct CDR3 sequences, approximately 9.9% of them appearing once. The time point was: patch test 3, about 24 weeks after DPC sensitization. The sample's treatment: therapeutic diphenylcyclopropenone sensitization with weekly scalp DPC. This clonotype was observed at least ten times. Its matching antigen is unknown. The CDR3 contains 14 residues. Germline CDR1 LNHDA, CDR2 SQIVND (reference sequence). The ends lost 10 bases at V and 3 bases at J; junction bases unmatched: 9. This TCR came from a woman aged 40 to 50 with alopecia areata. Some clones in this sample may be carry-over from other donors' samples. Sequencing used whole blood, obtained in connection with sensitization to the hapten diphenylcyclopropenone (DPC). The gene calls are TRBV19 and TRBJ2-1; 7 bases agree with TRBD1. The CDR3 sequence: CATQHRGYYNEQFF. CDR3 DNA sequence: TGTGCCACCCAGCACAGGGGATACTACAATGAGCAGTTCTTC.